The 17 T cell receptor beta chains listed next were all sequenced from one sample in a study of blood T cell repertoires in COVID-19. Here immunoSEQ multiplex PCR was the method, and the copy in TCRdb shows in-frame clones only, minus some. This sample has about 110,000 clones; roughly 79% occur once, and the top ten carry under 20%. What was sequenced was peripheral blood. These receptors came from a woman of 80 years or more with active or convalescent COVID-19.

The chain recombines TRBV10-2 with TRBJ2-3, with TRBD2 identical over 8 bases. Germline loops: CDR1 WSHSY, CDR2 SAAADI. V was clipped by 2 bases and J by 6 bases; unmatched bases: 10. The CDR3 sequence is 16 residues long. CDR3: CASSEVGRGGVDTQYF. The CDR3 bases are TGCGCCAGCAGTGAGGTCGGGAGGGGGGGCGTGGATACGCAGTATTTT.

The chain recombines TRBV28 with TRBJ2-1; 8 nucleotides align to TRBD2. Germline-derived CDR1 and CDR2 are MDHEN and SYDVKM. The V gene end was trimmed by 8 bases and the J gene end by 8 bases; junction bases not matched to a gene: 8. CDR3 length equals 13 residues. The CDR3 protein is CASAGLVSHEQFF. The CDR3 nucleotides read TGTGCCAGCGCGGGACTAGTGAGCCATGAGCAGTTCTTC.

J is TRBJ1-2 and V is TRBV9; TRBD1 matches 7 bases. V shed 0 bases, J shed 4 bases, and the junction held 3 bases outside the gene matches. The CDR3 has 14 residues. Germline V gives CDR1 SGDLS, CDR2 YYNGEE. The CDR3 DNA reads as TGTGCCAGCAGCGTAGGACAGGGTGCCTATGGCTACACCTTC. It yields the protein CASSVGQGAYGYTF.

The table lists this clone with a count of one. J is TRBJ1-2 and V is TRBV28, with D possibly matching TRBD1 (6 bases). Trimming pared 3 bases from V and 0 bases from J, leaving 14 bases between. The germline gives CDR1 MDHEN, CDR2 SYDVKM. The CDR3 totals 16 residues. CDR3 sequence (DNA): TGTGCCAGCAGTTTTAACCCGACAGGACCTAACTATGGCTACACCTTC. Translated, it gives CASSFNPTGPNYGYTF.

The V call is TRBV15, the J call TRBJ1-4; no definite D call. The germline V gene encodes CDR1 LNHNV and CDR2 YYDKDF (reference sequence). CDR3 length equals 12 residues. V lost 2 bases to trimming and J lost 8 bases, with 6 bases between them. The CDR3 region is CATSRSWEKLFF. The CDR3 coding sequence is TGTGCCACCAGCAGAAGCTGGGAAAAACTGTTTTTT. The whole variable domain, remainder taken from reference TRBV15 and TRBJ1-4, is DAMVIQNPRYQVTQFGKPVTLSCSQTLNHNVMYWYQQKSSQAPKLLFHYYDKDFNNEADTPDNFQSRRPNTSFCFLDIRSPGLGDTAMYLCATSRSWEKLFFGSGTQLSVL.

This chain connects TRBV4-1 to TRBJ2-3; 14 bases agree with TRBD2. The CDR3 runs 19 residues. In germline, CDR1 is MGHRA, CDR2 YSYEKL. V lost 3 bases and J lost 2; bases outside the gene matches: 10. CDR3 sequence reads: CASSQRGTSGGYLTDTQYF. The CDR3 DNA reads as TGCGCCAGCAGCCAGCGAGGGACTAGCGGGGGTTATCTCACAGATACGCAGTATTTT.

CDR3 bases: TGTGCCAGCAGTGAGGTAGCCTTTTTGTCGGAGACCCAGTACTTC. This sequence encodes CASSEVAFLSETQYF. This sequence joins TRBV28 and TRBJ2-5; D is unresolved. Germline CDR1 is MDHEN and CDR2 is SYDVKM. The CDR3 length is 15 residues. Between the trimmed V and J ends, which lost 5 bases and 5 bases, there was a span of 18 bases.

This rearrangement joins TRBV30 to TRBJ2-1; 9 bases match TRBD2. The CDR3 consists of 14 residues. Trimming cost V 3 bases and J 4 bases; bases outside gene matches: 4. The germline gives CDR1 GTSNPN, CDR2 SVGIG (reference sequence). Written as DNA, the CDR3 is TGTGCCTGGAGCCGGCTAGCGGGATACAATGAGCAGTTCTTC. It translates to CAWSRLAGYNEQFF.

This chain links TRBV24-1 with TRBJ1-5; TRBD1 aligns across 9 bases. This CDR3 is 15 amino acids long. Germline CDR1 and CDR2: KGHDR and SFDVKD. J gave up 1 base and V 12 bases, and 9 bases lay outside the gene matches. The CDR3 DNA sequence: TGTGCCTCCAACTACAGGGGGCGAAGCAATCAGCCCCAGCATTTT. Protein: CASNYRGRSNQPQHF.

Written as DNA, the CDR3 is TGTGCCAGCAGCCCAGGGGGGACGTCGGCCAGGGAGCAGTACTTC. Translated, it gives CASSPGGTSAREQYF. The chain has TRBV7-2 and TRBJ2-7, with D possibly TRBD1 on 7 matching bases. CDR1 and CDR2 (germline): SGHTA, FQGNSA. V was clipped by 5 bases and J by 7 bases, with 21 bases between them. CDR3 length: 15 amino acids.

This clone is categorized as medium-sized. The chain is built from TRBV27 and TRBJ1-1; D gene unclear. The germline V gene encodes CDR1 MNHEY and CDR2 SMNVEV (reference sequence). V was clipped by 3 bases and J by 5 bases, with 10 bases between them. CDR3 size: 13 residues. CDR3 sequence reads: CASSFTRSTEAFF. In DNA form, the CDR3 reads TGTGCCAGCAGTTTTACACGTTCGACTGAAGCTTTCTTT.

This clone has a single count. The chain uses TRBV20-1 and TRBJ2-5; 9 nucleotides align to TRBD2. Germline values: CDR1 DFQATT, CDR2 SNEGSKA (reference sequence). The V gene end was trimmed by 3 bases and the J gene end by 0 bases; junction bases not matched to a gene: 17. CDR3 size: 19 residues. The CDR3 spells CSASPLGERSGRNQETQYF. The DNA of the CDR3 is TGCAGTGCTAGTCCATTAGGGGAAAGGAGCGGGAGGAACCAAGAGACCCAGTACTTC.

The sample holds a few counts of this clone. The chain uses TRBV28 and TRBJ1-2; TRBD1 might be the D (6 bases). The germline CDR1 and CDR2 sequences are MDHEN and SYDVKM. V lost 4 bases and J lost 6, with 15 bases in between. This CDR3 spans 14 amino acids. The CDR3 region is CASSSAQGWDGYTF. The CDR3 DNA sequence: TGTGCCAGCAGTTCTGCTCAGGGGTGGGATGGCTACACCTTC.

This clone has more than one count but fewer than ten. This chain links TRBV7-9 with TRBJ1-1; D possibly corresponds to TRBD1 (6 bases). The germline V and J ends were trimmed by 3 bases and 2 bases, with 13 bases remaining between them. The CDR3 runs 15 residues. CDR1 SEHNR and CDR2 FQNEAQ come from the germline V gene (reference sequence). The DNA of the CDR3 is TGTGCCAGCAGCTTCCGGGACACAATCAACACTGAAGCTTTCTTT. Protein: CASSFRDTINTEAFF.

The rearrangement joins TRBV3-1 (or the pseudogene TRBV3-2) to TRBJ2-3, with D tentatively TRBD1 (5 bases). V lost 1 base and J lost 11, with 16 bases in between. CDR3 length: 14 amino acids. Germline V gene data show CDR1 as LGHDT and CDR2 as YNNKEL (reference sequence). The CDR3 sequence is CASSQGQGELKQYF. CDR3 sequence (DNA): TGTGCCAGCAGCCAAGGCCAGGGCGAGTTGAAGCAGTATTTT.

CDR3 nucleotide sequence: TGTGCCACCAGTGATTCGCCGGACAGGGGGCTTAAAGGCTACACCTTC. This codes for CATSDSPDRGLKGYTF. The chain joins TRBV24-1 to TRBJ1-2; 11 positions match TRBD1. The CDR3 runs 16 residues. CDR1 is KGHDR and CDR2 is SFDVKD in the germline V gene. J was trimmed by 8 bases and V by 2 bases; bases with no gene match: 9.

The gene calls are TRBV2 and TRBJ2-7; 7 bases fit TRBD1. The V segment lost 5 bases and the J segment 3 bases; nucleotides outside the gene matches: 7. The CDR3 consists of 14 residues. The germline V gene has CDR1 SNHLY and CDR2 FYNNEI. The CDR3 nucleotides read TGTGCCAGCAGTCTTGACAGGGCTTTCTACGAGCAGTACTTC. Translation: CASSLDRAFYEQYF.